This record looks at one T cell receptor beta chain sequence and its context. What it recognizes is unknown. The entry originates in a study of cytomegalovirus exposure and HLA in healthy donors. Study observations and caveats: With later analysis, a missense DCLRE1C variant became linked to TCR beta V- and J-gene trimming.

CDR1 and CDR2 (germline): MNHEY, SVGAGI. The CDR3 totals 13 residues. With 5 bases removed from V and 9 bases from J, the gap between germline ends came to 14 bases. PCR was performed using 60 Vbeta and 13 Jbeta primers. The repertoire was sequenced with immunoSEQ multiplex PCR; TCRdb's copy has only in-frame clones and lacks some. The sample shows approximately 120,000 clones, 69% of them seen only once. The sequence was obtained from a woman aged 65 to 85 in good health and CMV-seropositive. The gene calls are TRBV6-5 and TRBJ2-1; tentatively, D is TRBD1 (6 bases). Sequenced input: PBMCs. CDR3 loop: CASSPGESGEQFF. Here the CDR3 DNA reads TGTGCCAGCAGTCCAGGGGAATCGGGTGAGCAGTTCTTC.